The 30 T cell receptor beta chains below were found in one sample sequenced in a study of human T cells and chemical hapten exposure. Time point meaning: patch test 3, about 24 weeks after DPC sensitization. Treatment given: therapeutic diphenylcyclopropenone sensitization with weekly scalp DPC. Via MiXCR, TCRdb re-called the RACE reads, giving one row per CDR3 protein. The table records about 190,000 distinct CDR3 sequences, 24% of them present only once. The sample here was whole blood, taken in connection with sensitization to the hapten diphenylcyclopropenone (DPC). The receptors stem from a woman aged 40 to 50 with alopecia areata. Some clones in this sample may be carry-over from other donors' samples.

The chain couples TRBV20-1 to TRBJ2-7, with D possibly being TRBD1 (6 bases). Trimming left V 3 bases short and J 5 bases short, with 11 bases between. This CDR3 region has 12 residues. CDR1 is DFQATT and CDR2 is SNEGSKA in the germline V gene (reference sequence). CDR3: CSASLQGNEQYF. CDR3 sequence (DNA): TGCAGTGCTAGTCTACAGGGCAACGAGCAGTACTTC.

This clonotype came up a few times. J is TRBJ2-7 and V is TRBV29-1; 8 nucleotides match TRBD1. There are 14 residues in the CDR3. V lost 6 bases to trimming and J lost 0 bases; unmatched junction nucleotides: 7. Germline CDR1 SQVTM, CDR2 ANQGSEA. CDR3 protein: CSVERTGSSYEQYF. The CDR3 DNA reads as TGCAGCGTGGAAAGGACAGGGAGCTCCTACGAGCAGTACTTC.

The chain recombines TRBV28 with TRBJ2-1; TRBD1 matches at 7 bases. The V gene's germline CDR1 is MDHEN and CDR2 SYDVKM. With V trimmed by 4 bases and J by 4 bases, 7 bases remained unmatched. The CDR3 length is 15 residues. In DNA form, the CDR3 reads TGTGCCAGCAGTTCCGACAGGGCCCCTTACAATGAGCAGTTCTTC. It codes for CASSSDRAPYNEQFF.

The gene calls are TRBV7-2 and TRBJ1-3; D gene unclear. Trimming removed 0 bases from V and 0 bases from J, with 9 bases in between. The germline V gene has CDR1 SGHTA and CDR2 FQGNSA. The CDR3 is 16 residues long. CDR3 coding DNA: TGTGCCAGCAGCTTAGCGGCAGTGGGCTCTGGAAACACCATATATTTT. Its protein is CASSLAAVGSGNTIYF.

The gene calls are TRBV5-1 and TRBJ2-1, with D possibly matching TRBD2 (6 bases). This CDR3 region has 14 residues. The ends were cut back, 4 bases at V and 15 bases at J, with 23 bases in the middle. Germline CDR1 is SGHRS and CDR2 is YFSETQ. The CDR3 reads CASSPNRASEGMFF. CDR3 bases: TGCGCCAGCAGCCCAAATAGGGCTAGCGAAGGGATGTTCTTC.

This chain connects TRBV29-1 to TRBJ2-5; 8 positions agree with TRBD1. With V trimmed by 7 bases and J by 4 bases, 8 bases remained unmatched. The germline V gene has CDR1 SQVTM and CDR2 ANQGSEA. This CDR3 contains 13 residues. The DNA for the CDR3 is TGCAGCGCCTCACAGGGGGTTGGAGAGACCCAGTACTTC. As protein: CSASQGVGETQYF.

This clonotype has more than one count but fewer than ten. The chain joins TRBV28 to TRBJ2-5, with TRBD2 identical over 7 bases. J lost 4 bases, V lost 4 bases, and 6 bases had no gene match. Germline lookup yields CDR1 MDHEN and CDR2 SYDVKM. The CDR3 consists of 14 residues. CDR3 region: CASSWGLPGETQYF. The CDR3 DNA follows: TGTGCCAGCAGTTGGGGACTACCAGGAGAGACCCAGTACTTC.

V is TRBV4-2 and J is TRBJ1-1; possible D gene TRBD1, 6 bases. Germline V lookup: CDR1 LGHNA, CDR2 YNFKEQ. Trimming shortened V by 4 bases and J by 10 bases, and 19 bases separated the two germline ends. This CDR3 contains 14 residues. This CDR3 is CASSPRDTGLGAFF. The CDR3 DNA follows: TGTGCCAGCAGCCCCCGGGACACGGGCCTCGGAGCTTTCTTT.

A word on this clonotype: Since the CDR3 does not end with the conserved phenylalanine or tryptophan, this likely comes from a read error. The CDR3 region is CSARDLYYEQYL. CDR3 coding DNA: TGCAGTGCTAGAGACCTCTACTACGAGCAGTACCTC. V and J are TRBV20-1 and TRBJ2-7; no firm D call. Germline V lookup: CDR1 DFQATT, CDR2 SNEGSKA (reference sequence). CDR3 length equals 12 residues. The germline V and J ends were trimmed by 0 bases and 3 bases, with 6 bases remaining between them.

The chain uses TRBV12-3 or TRBV12-4 and TRBJ1-4, with 10 bases aligning to TRBD1. The CDR3 totals 17 residues. Germline trimming cut 5 bases from V and 10 bases from J; bases unmatched to any gene: 16. The CDR3 DNA reads TGTGCCAGCAGTCCGGGACAGGGGCCGCTCGGGCTTGGAAAACTGTTTTTT. Its protein product is CASSPGQGPLGLGKLFF.

This clonotype was observed many times. The rearrangement links TRBV4-3 to TRBJ2-2; D possibly corresponds to TRBD1 (6 bases). The CDR3 is 16 amino acids. The V end was cut by 4 bases, the J end by 7 bases, with 19 bases between. In germline, CDR1 is LGHNA, CDR2 YSLEER. The CDR3 reads CASSLGVPGVGGELFF. The CDR3 DNA sequence: TGCGCCAGCAGCCTAGGCGTCCCAGGGGTCGGCGGGGAGCTGTTTTTT.

The chain couples TRBV12-3 or TRBV12-4 to TRBJ1-1; D ambiguous. The V end was cut by 5 bases, the J end by 1 base, with 11 bases between. This CDR3 has 14 amino acids. CDR3 amino acids: CASSLTTSNTEAFF. The CDR3 DNA reads TGTGCCAGCAGTCTGACCACTTCGAACACTGAAGCTTTCTTT.

The rearrangement joins TRBV6-2 or TRBV6-3 to TRBJ2-2; TRBD1 matches at 8 bases. This CDR3 is built from 16 residues. J was trimmed by 6 bases and V by 2 bases; bases with no gene match: 8. Looked up from germline, CDR1 is MNHEY and CDR2 is SVGEGT. CDR3 DNA: TGTGCCAGCAGTTACACACAGGGGGGTATCGCCGGGGAGCTGTTTTTT. This gives the protein CASSYTQGGIAGELFF.

In this sample, this clonotype turned up a few times. The chain recombines TRBV6-1 with TRBJ2-3; 7 bases align to TRBD1. Losses at the gene ends were 4 bases for V and 0 bases for J; bases not matched to a gene: 7. The CDR3 has 16 residues. Per germline, CDR1 MNHNS and CDR2 SASEGT. CDR3 nucleotides: TGTGCCAGCAGTGCGTACAGGGGATCTAGCACAGATACGCAGTATTTT. Residues: CASSAYRGSSTDTQYF.

This clonotype has a count of ten or more. V is TRBV5-1 and J is TRBJ2-5; 11 bases agree with TRBD2. This CDR3 is built from 17 residues. Germline CDR1 is SGHRS and CDR2 is YFSETQ. With 4 bases clipped from V and 5 bases from J, the junction kept 13 bases outside the gene matches. CDR3 nucleotides: TGCGCCAGCAGCGCCCTGACTAGCGGGACGCTAAAGGAGACCCAGTACTTC. Amino acid sequence: CASSALTSGTLKETQYF. Drawing the rest from reference TRBV5-1 and TRBJ2-5, the complete variable domain is KAGVTQTPRYLIKTRGQQVTLSCSPISGHRSVSWYQQTPGQGLQFLFEYFSETQRNKGNFPGRFSGRQFSNSRSEMNVSTLELGDSALYLCASSALTSGTLKETQYFGPGTRLLVL.

The sample holds a few counts of this clonotype. J is TRBJ2-7 and V is TRBV28; 7 bases are shared with TRBD2. V lost 7 bases to trimming and J lost 6 bases; unmatched junction nucleotides: 9. In germline, CDR1 is MDHEN, CDR2 SYDVKM. The CDR3 consists of 13 residues. The CDR3 nucleotides are TGTGCCAGCATAAGACCGGGAGGCTTCGAGCAGTACTTC. Protein product: CASIRPGGFEQYF.

Worth noting for this clonotype: A junction end diverges from the germline sequence, so it may reflect a read error. The chain has TRBV6-2 or TRBV6-3 and TRBJ1-4, with D perhaps matching TRBD1 (5 bases). In germline, CDR1 is MNHEY, CDR2 SVGEGT. The CDR3 sequence is 12 residues long. In DNA, the CDR3 is TGTGCCAGCAGCTCCACAGGCACCGGGCCGCGTTTT. This gives the protein CASSSTGTGPRF.

The chain links TRBV5-1 to TRBJ2-1; 9 positions match TRBD2. J gave up 5 bases and V 3 bases, and 3 bases lay outside the gene matches. Germline lookup yields CDR1 SGHRS and CDR2 YFSETQ. The CDR3 is 14 amino acids. CDR3 nucleotides: TGCGCCAGCAGCTATAGCGGGGGCAACAATGAGCAGTTCTTC. Translating it yields CASSYSGGNNEQFF.

In this sample, this clonotype turned up a few times. The V gene is TRBV10-3, the J gene TRBJ2-2, with D perhaps TRBD1 (8 bases). CDR3 length equals 16 residues. V was cut by 3 bases and J by 3 bases, with 14 bases left in between. CDR1 ENHRY and CDR2 SYGVKD come from the germline V gene. The CDR3 protein is CAISDRTGRDTGELFF. The CDR3 DNA reads as TGTGCCATCAGTGACCGGACAGGGAGGGACACCGGGGAGCTGTTTTTT.

The CDR3 DNA reads TGTGCCAGCAGTAGGACAGCTCATAGCAATCAGCCCCAGCATTTT. Amino acids: CASSRTAHSNQPQHF. The J gene is TRBJ1-5, the V gene TRBV6-5; D possibly corresponds to TRBD1 (6 bases). There are 15 residues in the CDR3. Germline assignment: CDR1 MNHEY and CDR2 SVGAGI. The germline V and J ends were trimmed by 5 bases and 0 bases, with 11 bases remaining between them.

This clonotype was seen more than once but under ten times. This sequence joins TRBV19 and TRBJ1-4; D gene unclear. Trimming took 6 bases from V and 8 from J, leaving 19 bases between them. CDR1 and CDR2 from the germline V gene are LNHDA and SQIVND (reference sequence). The CDR3 length is 15 residues. Written as DNA, the CDR3 is TGTGCCAGTAGATCAAAACCTACGGGTGGCGAAAAACTGTTTTTT. It codes for CASRSKPTGGEKLFF.

This chain uses TRBV4-2 with TRBJ2-5, with D perhaps assigned TRBD1 or TRBD2 (5 bases each). The ends were cut back, 0 bases at V and 2 bases at J, with 16 bases in the middle. CDR3 length equals 17 residues. The germline CDR1 and CDR2 sequences are LGHNA and YNFKEQ. The CDR3 loop reads CASSQDWGYVGQETQYF. DNA for the CDR3: TGTGCCAGCAGCCAAGATTGGGGGTATGTAGGACAAGAGACCCAGTACTTC.

The chain is built from TRBV4-3 and TRBJ1-1; D is uncertain. CDR1 is LGHNA and CDR2 is YSLEER in the germline V gene. V was pared by 1 base and J by 1 base, with 7 bases between. The CDR3 loop spans 14 amino acids. CDR3 region: CASSQVMGNTEAFF. CDR3 DNA sequence: TGCGCCAGCAGCCAAGTAATGGGGAACACTGAAGCTTTCTTT.

J is TRBJ2-3 and V is TRBV20-1; D ambiguous. The CDR3 contains 15 residues. V lost 0 bases, J lost 4 bases, and 14 bases lay in between. Germline V gives CDR1 DFQATT, CDR2 SNEGSKA (reference sequence). The CDR3 sequence is CSARDRSRTSDTQYF. For the CDR3, the DNA is TGCAGTGCTAGAGATAGGAGTAGAACCTCAGATACGCAGTATTTT.

This clonotype has a handful of counts. This chain links TRBV5-1 with TRBJ2-7, with unresolved D. Germline V gives CDR1 SGHRS, CDR2 YFSETQ. The CDR3 is made up of 14 amino acids. Trimming left V 4 bases short and J 6 bases short, with 17 bases between. CDR3 bases: TGCGCCAGCAGCGAGGTGGCATCGGCGAGCGAGCAGTACTTC. This translates into CASSEVASASEQYF.

This rearrangement joins TRBV25-1 to TRBJ2-5; TRBD1 aligns across 10 bases. V was pared by 7 bases and J by 4 bases, with 9 bases of the junction left unmatched. The CDR3 is made up of 15 amino acids. Germline V lookup: CDR1 MGHDK, CDR2 SYGVNS. The CDR3 reads CASKRQGALRETQYF. Here the CDR3 DNA reads TGTGCCAGCAAAAGACAGGGGGCGCTTAGAGAGACCCAGTACTTC.

This chain links TRBV5-1 with TRBJ1-2; weak D call: TRBD1 (5 bases). CDR1 is SGHRS, CDR2 YFSETQ, per germline. The CDR3 has 13 amino acids. Deletions cut 0 bases from V and 4 bases from J, with 7 bases between. The CDR3 protein is CASSLVQGYGYTF. The CDR3 coding sequence is TGCGCCAGCAGCTTGGTTCAGGGCTATGGCTACACCTTC.

This clonotype turned up a few times. This chain connects TRBV12-3 or TRBV12-4 to TRBJ2-2; D ambiguous. V was cut by 3 bases and J by 1 base, with 6 bases left in between. The CDR3 is 14 amino acids. The CDR3 nucleotides read TGTGCCAGCAGTTTTAGGCAGAACACCGGGGAGCTGTTTTTT. This gives the protein CASSFRQNTGELFF.

Only a few counts were recorded for this clonotype. The V and J genes are TRBV29-1 and TRBJ2-1; D possibly matches TRBD1 or TRBD2 (5 bases each). The length of the CDR3 is 13 residues. Trimming shortened V by 5 bases and J by 0 bases, and 8 bases separated the two germline ends. Germline CDR1 is SQVTM and CDR2 is ANQGSEA. CDR3 region: CSVTGTSYNEQFF. DNA of the CDR3: TGCAGCGTTACGGGGACCTCCTACAATGAGCAGTTCTTC.

In its sample, this clonotype was seen a few times. V usage is TRBV7-9 and J usage is TRBJ2-3; no definite D call. V lost 5 bases and J lost 0, with 6 bases in between. CDR1 is SEHNR and CDR2 is FQNEAQ in the germline V gene (reference sequence). The CDR3 contains 13 residues. CDR3 sequence reads: CASSDWSTDTQYF. The CDR3 DNA reads as TGTGCCAGCAGCGACTGGAGCACAGATACGCAGTATTTT.